These 28 T cell receptor beta chains were all obtained from the same sample, sequenced in a study of blood T cell repertoires in COVID-19 (dated by TCRdb to 2020 to 2022). The library was obtained by the immunoSEQ multiplex PCR assay. TCRdb provides this immuneACCESS table in a form limited to in-frame rearrangements. Some clones are lacking; in checked studies, under half of them reflect an unresolved V gene, and why the rest are absent is not known. For this sample there are approximately 190,000 clones; about four fifths appear just once. The ten largest clones represent roughly 6.6% of the sample. Sequencing was carried out using peripheral blood. These receptor sequences come from a woman aged 40 to 50 with acute or convalescent COVID-19.

V is TRBV7-3 and J is TRBJ2-1, with a weak D call TRBD1 (5 bases). V shed 5 bases and J shed 10 bases, with 12 bases lying between them. This CDR3 is built from 12 residues. The germline CDR1 and CDR2 sequences are SGHTA and FQGTGA. The CDR3 sequence is CASSRGLDEQFF. The CDR3 bases are TGTGCCAGCAGCAGGGGCTTAGACGAGCAGTTCTTC.

The chain is built from TRBV30 and TRBJ1-2; D possibly corresponds to TRBD1 (5 bases). This CDR3 region has 15 residues. CDR1 GTSNPN and CDR2 SVGIG come from the germline V gene (reference sequence). Trimming pared 0 bases from V and 2 bases from J, leaving 13 bases between. The CDR3 loop is CAWSVAGQGNYGYTF. CDR3 sequence (DNA): TGTGCCTGGAGTGTAGCTGGGCAGGGAAACTATGGCTACACCTTC.

The J gene is TRBJ1-2, the V gene TRBV9; a weak D match, TRBD1 (5 bases). Trimming cost V 0 bases and J 6 bases, with 15 bases left between them. CDR1 is SGDLS, CDR2 YYNGEE, per germline. The CDR3 sequence is 15 residues long. The CDR3 loop is CASSVVSSTVNGYTF. DNA for the CDR3: TGTGCCAGCAGCGTAGTGTCATCGACAGTTAATGGCTACACCTTC.

This chain joins TRBV29-1 and TRBJ1-1; 9 positions match TRBD1. This CDR3 has 14 amino acids. The J segment lost 1 base and the V segment lost 5 bases, leaving 5 bases of the junction unmatched. Germline CDR1 SQVTM, CDR2 ANQGSEA. CDR3 sequence (DNA): TGCAGCGTTTCCATGGACAGGGGGAACACTGAAGCTTTCTTT. The encoded protein is CSVSMDRGNTEAFF.

In nucleotides, the CDR3 is TGTGCCAGCAGTCAACGGGTCTCTGGAAACACCATATATTTT. This translates into CASSQRVSGNTIYF. The J gene is TRBJ1-3, the V gene TRBV5-6; D gene uncertain. The CDR3 has 14 residues. Germline lookup yields CDR1 SGHDT and CDR2 YYEEEE. The V and J ends lost 5 bases and 0 bases respectively, with 9 bases between them. Filled out from reference TRBV5-6 and TRBJ1-3, the complete variable domain reads DAGVTQSPTHLIKTRGQQVTLRCSPKSGHDTVSWYQQALGQGPQFIFQYYEEEERQRGNFPDRFSGHQFPNYSSELNVNALLLGDSALYLCASSQRVSGNTIYFGEGSWLTVV.

The genes are TRBV2 and TRBJ2-7, with TRBD2 matching over 7 bases. The trim removed 8 bases at V and 3 bases at J, leaving 10 bases unmatched. The CDR3 is 14 residues long. The germline V gene has CDR1 SNHLY and CDR2 FYNNEI. This CDR3 is CASGGGRTSYEQYF. CDR3 nucleotide sequence: TGTGCCAGCGGGGGGGGACGGACTAGCTACGAGCAGTACTTC.

The chain links TRBV7-8 to TRBJ1-6, with no clear D. Germline V CDR1 and CDR2: SGHVS, FQNEAQ. This CDR3 contains 12 residues. V lost 4 bases and J lost 9, with 7 bases in between. The CDR3 sequence is CASSSRSSPLHF. In DNA, the CDR3 is TGTGCCAGCAGCTCTAGGAGTTCACCCCTCCACTTT.

The chain has TRBV24-1 and TRBJ1-5; 7 nucleotides align to TRBD1. The CDR3 sequence is 16 residues long. Germline CDR1 reads KGHDR; CDR2 reads SFDVKD. With V trimmed by 4 bases and J by 7 bases, 12 bases remained unmatched. Written as DNA, the CDR3 is TGTGCCACCAGTGAGCTACCCACAGGGGTCAGCCAGCCCCAGCATTTT. This codes for CATSELPTGVSQPQHF.

The chain links TRBV9 to TRBJ2-3, with TRBD2 identical over 10 bases. The CDR3 contains 22 residues. Germline V CDR1 and CDR2: SGDLS, YYNGEE. Unmatched junction bases numbered 21, after V lost 0 bases and J lost 2 bases. This CDR3 reads CASSVVGGTSAHRPENTDTQYF. In nucleotides, the CDR3 is TGTGCCAGCAGCGTAGTTGGTGGGACTAGCGCTCACCGGCCAGAGAACACAGATACGCAGTATTTT.

This rearrangement joins TRBV7-3 to TRBJ1-1; 9 nucleotides match TRBD1. The germline gives CDR1 SGHTA, CDR2 FQGTGA. V dropped 5 bases and J dropped 2; count of bases not matched to a gene: 6. The CDR3 consists of 15 residues. The CDR3 protein is CASSVQGQGNTEAFF. The CDR3 DNA sequence: TGTGCCAGCAGCGTGCAGGGACAGGGAAACACTGAAGCTTTCTTT.

This chain links TRBV2 with TRBJ2-5; maybe TRBD2 (7 bases). This CDR3 has 12 residues. Trimming removed 7 bases at V and 7 bases at J, with 13 bases between. Germline CDR1 SNHLY, CDR2 FYNNEI. In DNA, the CDR3 is TGTGCCAGCATGGGGGGGCCCCCGACCCAGTACTTC. Translated, it gives CASMGGPPTQYF.

The chain uses TRBV4-1 and TRBJ1-5, with a possible D match to TRBD1 (6 bases). Germline CDR1 MGHRA, CDR2 YSYEKL. The CDR3 totals 17 residues. V lost 0 bases to trimming and J lost 5 bases, with 17 bases between them. DNA for the CDR3: TGCGCCAGCAGCCAAGACCTTGGCATGGGGGCTGATCAGCCCCAGCATTTT. Its protein product is CASSQDLGMGADQPQHF.

V is TRBV27 and J is TRBJ2-1, with 7 bases lining up with TRBD2. This CDR3 region has 14 residues. V dropped 5 bases and J dropped 8; count of bases not matched to a gene: 9. Looked up from germline, CDR1 is MNHEY and CDR2 is SMNVEV (reference sequence). Here the CDR3 reads CASSSPSGGHEQFF. Written as DNA, the CDR3 is TGTGCCAGCAGTAGCCCTAGCGGTGGGCATGAGCAGTTCTTC.

This clone has only a few counts. DNA of the CDR3: TGCGCCAGCCGGGACACCCGGGGTAGGGAGCTGTTTTTT. Translation: CASRDTRGRELFF. J is TRBJ2-2 and V is TRBV4-1; D may be TRBD1 (6 bases). This CDR3 is 13 amino acids long. The germline V gene encodes CDR1 MGHRA and CDR2 YSYEKL. Trimming removed 8 bases at V and 9 bases at J, with 16 bases between.

J is TRBJ2-1 and V is TRBV28, with TRBD2 matching over 8 bases. Germline V lookup: CDR1 MDHEN, CDR2 SYDVKM. The V and J ends lost 7 bases and 8 bases, in that order; junction bases with no gene match: 13. The CDR3 spans 15 residues. The CDR3 reads CASNTQRGPRDEQFF. Written as DNA, the CDR3 is TGTGCCAGCAATACCCAGCGGGGGCCTCGAGATGAGCAGTTCTTC.

The V call is TRBV5-6, the J call TRBJ2-3, with D perhaps matching TRBD2 (5 bases). V was trimmed by 4 bases and J by 4 bases, leaving 16 bases between them. Germline V lookup: CDR1 SGHDT, CDR2 YYEEEE. This CDR3 is 15 amino acids long. CDR3 DNA sequence: TGTGCCAGCAGCCCCCTGGGAGCGGCAGCAGATACGCAGTATTTT. This codes for CASSPLGAAADTQYF.

The chain links TRBV7-9 to TRBJ1-1; no firm D call. The CDR3 has 14 amino acids. V was pared by 5 bases and J by 1 base, with 11 bases between. CDR1 and CDR2 from the germline V gene are SEHNR and FQNEAQ (reference sequence). The CDR3 DNA sequence: TGTGCCAGCAGCCCCCGCACAGCGAACACTGAAGCTTTCTTT. Translating it yields CASSPRTANTEAFF.

The CDR3 protein is CASSQAGGTSYEQYF. The CDR3 nucleotides read TGTGCCAGCAGCCAAGCGGGCGGGACCTCCTACGAGCAGTACTTC. The rearrangement links TRBV4-2 to TRBJ2-7, with D possibly TRBD2 on 6 matching bases. The CDR3 contains 15 residues. From germline, CDR1 is LGHNA and CDR2 YNFKEQ. Trimming shortened V by 1 base and J by 0 bases, and 10 bases separated the two germline ends.

The genes are TRBV5-1 and TRBJ2-2; TRBD2 aligns across 14 bases. The J segment lost 2 bases and the V segment lost 3 bases, leaving 3 bases of the junction unmatched. Germline CDR1 is SGHRS and CDR2 is YFSETQ. The CDR3 length is 17 residues. CDR3: CASSWGLAGVNTGELFF. CDR3 nucleotide sequence: TGCGCCAGCAGCTGGGGACTAGCGGGAGTCAACACCGGGGAGCTGTTTTTT.

The V call is TRBV7-9, the J call TRBJ2-7; 7 bases align to TRBD2. The CDR3 has 14 residues. Germline V CDR1 and CDR2: SEHNR, FQNEAQ (reference sequence). J gave up 5 bases and V 5 bases, and 9 bases lay outside the gene matches. The CDR3 is CASSHGTGGNEQYF. The CDR3 DNA sequence: TGTGCCAGCAGCCACGGCACCGGGGGGAACGAGCAGTACTTC.

The rearrangement links TRBV2 to TRBJ2-1, with D possibly being TRBD2 (5 bases). The CDR3 is 15 residues long. Looked up from germline, CDR1 is SNHLY and CDR2 is FYNNEI. Trimming took off 5 bases at V and 10 bases at J, with 21 bases between the two ends. The CDR3 DNA reads TGTGCCAGCAGTTACCCGAGGGTCCCGGGAAACGAGCAGTTCTTC. Amino acids: CASSYPRVPGNEQFF.

This CDR3 is CASGFGTGLGGYGYTF. The CDR3 bases are TGTGCCAGCGGTTTCGGGACAGGGTTGGGGGGCTATGGCTACACCTTC. The gene calls are TRBV7-9 and TRBJ1-2; 9 nucleotides agree with TRBD1. Trimming cost V 8 bases and J 4 bases; bases outside gene matches: 14. CDR1 and CDR2 (germline): SEHNR, FQNEAQ (reference sequence). This CDR3 is 16 amino acids long. Full variable domain (outside the CDR3, taken from reference TRBV7-9 and TRBJ1-2): DTGVSQNPRHKITKRGQNVTFRCDPISEHNRLYWYRQTLGQGPEFLTYFQNEAQLEKSRLLSDRFSAERPKGSFSTLEIQRTEQGDSAMYLCASGFGTGLGGYGYTFGSGTRLTVV.

This clone was seen only a few times. The gene calls are TRBV2 and TRBJ1-6; 7 nucleotides agree with TRBD1. The ends lost 5 bases at V and 9 bases at J; junction bases unmatched: 7. This CDR3 has 14 amino acids. Germline values: CDR1 SNHLY, CDR2 FYNNEI. The CDR3 loop reads CASSRQGGVSPLHF. CDR3 nucleotide sequence: TGTGCCAGCAGTCGGCAGGGGGGCGTTTCACCCCTCCACTTT.

The chain employs TRBV14 and TRBJ1-2; TRBD1 might be the D (6 bases). Germline CDR1 and CDR2: SGHDN and FVKESK. The CDR3 extends over 12 amino acids. V was shortened by 4 bases and J by 7 bases, with 10 bases between the two germline ends. The chain's CDR3 is CASSPQQGGYTF. CDR3 in DNA: TGTGCCAGCAGCCCTCAACAGGGTGGCTACACCTTC.

V usage is TRBV2 and J usage is TRBJ1-2; possible D gene TRBD1, 5 bases. The germline gives CDR1 SNHLY, CDR2 FYNNEI. The V end was cut by 6 bases, the J end by 7 bases, with 12 bases between. CDR3 length: 12 residues. CDR3 DNA sequence: TGTGCCAGCAGAACCACGGACACTGGCTACACCTTC. This translates into CASRTTDTGYTF. Using reference TRBV2 and TRBJ1-2 for the parts outside the CDR3, the full variable domain is EPEVTQTPSHQVTQMGQEVILRCVPISNHLYFYWYRQILGQKVEFLVSFYNNEISEKSEIFDDQFSVERPDGSNFTLKIRSTKLEDSAMYFCASRTTDTGYTFGSGTRLTVV.

The chain employs TRBV5-5 and TRBJ1-2, with 9 bases that match TRBD1. CDR1 is SGHKS and CDR2 is YYEKEE in the germline V gene (reference sequence). V was pared by 4 bases and J by 5 bases, with 6 bases of the junction left unmatched. The CDR3 runs to 14 residues. The CDR3 here is CASSVGTGSYGYTF. Written as DNA, the CDR3 is TGTGCCAGCAGCGTGGGGACAGGGTCTTATGGCTACACCTTC. The full variable domain, completed using reference TRBV5-5 and TRBJ1-2, is DAGVTQSPTHLIKTRGQQVTLRCSPISGHKSVSWYQQVLGQGPQFIFQYYEKEERGRGNFPDRFSARQFPNYSSELNVNALLLGDSALYLCASSVGTGSYGYTFGSGTRLTVV.

This clone appeared once. The V call is TRBV5-1, the J call TRBJ2-3; TRBD2 agrees at 7 bases. The germline V gene encodes CDR1 SGHRS and CDR2 YFSETQ. The CDR3 runs 13 residues. The V gene end was trimmed by 4 bases and the J gene end by 6 bases; junction bases not matched to a gene: 5. The CDR3 nucleotides read TGCGCCAGCAGCCCGGGGACTACCGATACGCAGTATTTT. It specifies CASSPGTTDTQYF. The entire variable domain, with the rest obtained from reference TRBV5-1 and TRBJ2-3, is as follows: KAGVTQTPRYLIKTRGQQVTLSCSPISGHRSVSWYQQTPGQGLQFLFEYFSETQRNKGNFPGRFSGRQFSNSRSEMNVSTLELGDSALYLCASSPGTTDTQYFGPGTRLTVL.

The chain combines TRBV19 with TRBJ2-1; tentatively, D is TRBD1 (6 bases). The CDR3 has 15 amino acids. CDR1 and CDR2 from the germline V gene are LNHDA and SQIVND (reference sequence). Between the trimmed V and J ends, which lost 4 bases and 9 bases, there was a span of 19 bases. In nucleotides, the CDR3 is TGTGCCAGTAGTAAAACCCAGGGGATATGGGCTGAGCAGTTCTTC. It encodes CASSKTQGIWAEQFF.